This T cell receptor (beta chain) was obtained from a study of blood T cells in healthy people across ages. There were healthy Caucasian individuals from Russia, aged roughly 6 to 90, serving as donors. The CDR3 is 15 amino acids. The germline V and J ends were trimmed by 3 bases and 1 base, with 13 bases remaining between them. The germline V gene has CDR1 SGHRS and CDR2 YFSETQ. The authors ran a second PCR of roughly 6 to 12 cycles using a sample-barcoded 5' primer and a J-beta primer mix. TCRdb passed the 5' RACE reads through MiXCR, listing each CDR3 protein once. Counted here are some 640,000 distinct CDR3 sequences, more than 40% occurring once; the ten biggest clones make up under 35%. This clonotype was observed a few times.

The rearrangement joins TRBV5-1 to TRBJ1-2; D might be TRBD1 (5 bases). The TCR was taken from an older woman in good health. Sequencing was carried out using blood. The CDR3: CASSSQVPLNYGYTF. The CDR3 DNA reads TGCGCCAGCAGCTCACAGGTTCCTCTTAACTATGGCTACACCTTC.